The rows below give T cell receptor beta chains drawn from one sample of a study of glioma-infiltrating T cells after dendritic cell vaccination. The table came from immunoSEQ multiplex PCR; TCRdb's copy has only in-frame clones and leaves some out. This table has roughly 80,000 clones, roughly 89% appearing once. Sequenced material: blood, taken before dendritic cell vaccination. These receptors were collected from a human donor with glioblastoma. CDR3s include the opening cysteine and the closing phenylalanine or tryptophan. Each record gives: V gene, D gene, clone size, J gene, CDR3 DNA, CDR3 protein. The D gene is left open where the match is weak. Not all rows give a size; the values are once, few, many and, for expanded clones, a class.

V gene: TRBV5-4
D gene: TRBD2
clone size: NA
J gene: TRBJ2-2
CDR3 DNA: TGTGCCAGCAGCCAAGATGTTGCGGGGGGGAACACCGGGGAGCTGTTTTTT
CDR3 protein: CASSQDVAGGNTGELFF

V gene: TRBV4-2
D gene: NA
clone size: NA
J gene: TRBJ1-5
CDR3 DNA: TGTGCCAGCAGCCATTACAGGGAACAGCCCCAGCATTTT
CDR3 protein: CASSHYREQPQHF

V gene: TRBV4-1
D gene: NA
clone size: NA
J gene: TRBJ1-2
CDR3 DNA: TGCGCCAGCAGCCAGGACGGGGGAGCTAACTATGGCTACACCTTC
CDR3 protein: CASSQDGGANYGYTF

V gene: TRBV30
D gene: TRBD1
clone size: NA
J gene: TRBJ1-5
CDR3 DNA: TGTGCCTGGAGTGAACCGGGACAGTCGCGGGGGCCCCAGCATTTT
CDR3 protein: CAWSEPGQSRGPQHF

V gene: TRBV7-2
D gene: TRBD1
clone size: NA
J gene: TRBJ2-5
CDR3 DNA: TGTGCCAGCAGCGGGACAGGGTGGACCCAGTACTTC
CDR3 protein: CASSGTGWTQYF

V gene: TRBV19
D gene: NA
clone size: NA
J gene: TRBJ1-5
CDR3 DNA: TGTGCCAGTAGTATTGCCGGGATCCAGCCCCAGCATTTT
CDR3 protein: CASSIAGIQPQHF

V gene: TRBV2
D gene: NA
clone size: NA
J gene: TRBJ2-5
CDR3 DNA: TGTGCCAGCGGGGGGCAAGAGACCCAGTACTTC
CDR3 protein: CASGGQETQYF

V gene: TRBV5-4
D gene: NA
clone size: NA
J gene: TRBJ2-5
CDR3 DNA: TGTGCCAGCAGGAATAAGGAGATCCAAGAGACCCAGTACTTC
CDR3 protein: CASRNKEIQETQYF

V gene: TRBV2
D gene: NA
clone size: NA
J gene: TRBJ1-2
CDR3 DNA: TGTGCCAGCAGTGAAGCGACAGGACCTTATGGCTACACCTTC
CDR3 protein: CASSEATGPYGYTF

V gene: TRBV7-6
D gene: TRBD2
clone size: NA
J gene: TRBJ2-2
CDR3 DNA: TGTGCCAGCAGCTTAGGCTGGACTAGCGGGCGGAACACCGGGGAGCTGTTTTTT
CDR3 protein: CASSLGWTSGRNTGELFF

V gene: TRBV6-4
D gene: NA
clone size: NA
J gene: TRBJ2-2
CDR3 DNA: TGTGCCAGCAGTGCCTTAGCGGCGAACACCGGGGAGCTGTTTTTT
CDR3 protein: CASSALAANTGELFF

V gene: TRBV10-3
D gene: TRBD1
clone size: NA
J gene: TRBJ2-5
CDR3 DNA: TGTGCCATCAGTCCGGGACAGGGATCGATCGGAGAGACCCAGTACTTC
CDR3 protein: CAISPGQGSIGETQYF

V gene: TRBV19
D gene: TRBD2
clone size: NA
J gene: TRBJ2-1
CDR3 DNA: TGTGCCAGTACCCAACTAGCGGGAGTGAGCAATGAGCAGTTCTTC
CDR3 protein: CASTQLAGVSNEQFF

V gene: TRBV5-6
D gene: NA
clone size: NA
J gene: TRBJ2-7
CDR3 DNA: TGTGCCAGCAGCCCTACGACAGCGATGGTCCACGAGCAGTACTTC
CDR3 protein: CASSPTTAMVHEQYF

V gene: TRBV27
D gene: NA
clone size: NA
J gene: TRBJ2-3
CDR3 DNA: TGTGCCAGCAGTCCCGGGGGTGGGCAGGGCACAGATACGCAGTATTTT
CDR3 protein: CASSPGGGQGTDTQYF

V gene: TRBV10-3
D gene: TRBD1
clone size: NA
J gene: TRBJ2-7
CDR3 DNA: TGTGCCATCAGGTCCAGGGGAGGACAGGGTATAGCCGAGCAGTACTTC
CDR3 protein: CAIRSRGGQGIAEQYF

V gene: TRBV15
D gene: TRBD1
clone size: NA
J gene: TRBJ2-3
CDR3 DNA: TGTGCCACCAGCAGAGATGGACAGGGGAAAGATACGCAGTATTTT
CDR3 protein: CATSRDGQGKDTQYF

V gene: TRBV9
D gene: NA
clone size: NA
J gene: TRBJ2-3
CDR3 DNA: TGTGCCAGCAGCGTAGGACCTGAGGAGACAGATACGCAGTATTTT
CDR3 protein: CASSVGPEETDTQYF

V gene: TRBV13
D gene: NA
clone size: NA
J gene: TRBJ2-2
CDR3 DNA: TGTGCCAGCAGCTTATGGGAGTCGGACACCGGGGAGCTGTTTTTT
CDR3 protein: CASSLWESDTGELFF

V gene: TRBV6-5
D gene: NA
clone size: NA
J gene: TRBJ1-1
CDR3 DNA: TGTGCCAGCAGCAAGGGACAGAACACTGAAGCTTTCTTT
CDR3 protein: CASSKGQNTEAFF

V gene: TRBV2
D gene: NA
clone size: NA
J gene: TRBJ2-1
CDR3 DNA: TGTGCCAGCACGAGGGGGTATGAGCAGTTCTTC
CDR3 protein: CASTRGYEQFF

V gene: TRBV6-1
D gene: NA
clone size: NA
J gene: TRBJ1-6
CDR3 DNA: TGTGCCAGCAGTGGGAACAGTAATTCACCCCTCCACTTT
CDR3 protein: CASSGNSNSPLHF

V gene: TRBV18
D gene: TRBD1
clone size: NA
J gene: TRBJ1-2
CDR3 DNA: TGTGCCAGCTCACCAAGCAGGACAGGGGCTGATGGCTACACCTTC
CDR3 protein: CASSPSRTGADGYTF

V gene: TRBV6-5
D gene: NA
clone size: NA
J gene: TRBJ1-2
CDR3 DNA: TGTGCCAGCACTCCTGGGCCGGGGGGCTACACCTTC
CDR3 protein: CASTPGPGGYTF

V gene: TRBV19
D gene: NA
clone size: NA
J gene: TRBJ1-5
CDR3 DNA: TGTGCCAGTAGTTGGACAGTCAATCAGCCCCAGCATTTT
CDR3 protein: CASSWTVNQPQHF

V gene: TRBV27
D gene: TRBD1
clone size: few
J gene: TRBJ1-2
CDR3 DNA: TGTGCCAGCAGTTTTTGGGGCAGGGGGCTTCATGGCTACACCTTC
CDR3 protein: CASSFWGRGLHGYTF

V gene: TRBV5-1
D gene: NA
clone size: NA
J gene: TRBJ2-1
CDR3 DNA: TGCGCCAGCAGCTTGGCGGGAGCAAGCAATGAGCAGTTCTTC
CDR3 protein: CASSLAGASNEQFF